The subject of this entry is one T cell receptor (beta chain). What it binds is not known. These data belong to a study of cytomegalovirus exposure and HLA in healthy donors. Study-level information: Early release data held 85 million or so unique TCRs from HLA-typed donors.

The PCR contained 60 Vbeta and 13 Jbeta primers. Using immunoSEQ multiplex PCR, the repertoire was profiled, and TCRdb retains in-frame clones only, with some absent. The sample carries about 120,000 clones, 75% to 90% recorded once. Study-wide results and caveats: A classifier reportedly called cytomegalovirus status with high sensitivity and specificity. In a later analysis, TCR association rates varied by HLA locus: DRB1 most, HLA-C fewest.

Looked up from germline, CDR1 is LGHNA and CDR2 is YSLEER. The CDR3 consists of 16 residues. Trimming removed 0 bases from V and 3 bases from J; junction bases left unmatched: 5. This TCR came from a man aged 25-45 years in good health and CMV-seronegative. The chain recombines TRBV4-3 with TRBJ2-1, with 7 positions matching TRBD2. The sequenced material came from PBMCs. CDR3 protein: CASSQDGGRYYNEQFF. CDR3 nucleotides: TGCGCCAGCAGCCAAGATGGCGGGAGATACTACAATGAGCAGTTCTTC.